Sequencing of this TCR beta chain was carried out in a study of T cells after yellow fever vaccination. General observations from the study: Weaker overall was a secondary response that nonetheless peaked faster, on day 5 versus 15. A limited proportion of clonotypes was detected within both the CD4 and CD8 compartments.

TCRdb analysed the 5' RACE reads with MiXCR anew, one entry per CDR3 protein. This sample has 300,000 or so distinct CDR3 sequences; around 3.9% occur once, and the top ten carry roughly 26%. The CDR3 spans 14 residues. The V and J ends lost 5 bases and 1 base respectively, with 12 bases between them. The germline V gene encodes CDR1 SGHVS and CDR2 FQNEAQ. This clonotype was seen more than once but under ten times. Its specificity is unknown. The rearrangement links TRBV7-8 to TRBJ2-7, with D perhaps TRBD1 (6 bases). Sequenced material: PBMCs, taken 5 days after the yellow fever booster vaccination. The sequence came from a man aged 18 to 35 who received the YFV17D yellow fever vaccine. This CDR3 is CASSPTGGSYEQYF. CDR3 DNA: TGTGCCAGCAGCCCGACAGGTGGTTCCTACGAGCAGTACTTC.